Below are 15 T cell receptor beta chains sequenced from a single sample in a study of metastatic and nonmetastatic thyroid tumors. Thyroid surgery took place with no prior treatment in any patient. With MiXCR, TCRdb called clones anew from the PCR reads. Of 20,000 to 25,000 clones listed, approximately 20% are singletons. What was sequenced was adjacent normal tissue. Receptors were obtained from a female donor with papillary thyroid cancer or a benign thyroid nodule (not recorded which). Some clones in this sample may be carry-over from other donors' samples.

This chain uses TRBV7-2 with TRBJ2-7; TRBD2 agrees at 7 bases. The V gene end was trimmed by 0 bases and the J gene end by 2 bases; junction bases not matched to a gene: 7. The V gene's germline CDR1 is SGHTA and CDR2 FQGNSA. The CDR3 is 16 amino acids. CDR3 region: CASSLAASGRPYEQYF. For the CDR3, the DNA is TGTGCCAGCAGCTTAGCTGCCTCCGGGAGGCCCTACGAGCAGTACTTC.

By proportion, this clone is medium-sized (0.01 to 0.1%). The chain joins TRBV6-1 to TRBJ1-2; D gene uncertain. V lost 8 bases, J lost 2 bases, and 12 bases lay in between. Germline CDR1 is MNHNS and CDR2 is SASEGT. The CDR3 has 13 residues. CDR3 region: CASGYGPNYGYTF. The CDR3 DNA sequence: TGTGCCAGCGGGTACGGACCAAACTATGGCTACACCTTC.

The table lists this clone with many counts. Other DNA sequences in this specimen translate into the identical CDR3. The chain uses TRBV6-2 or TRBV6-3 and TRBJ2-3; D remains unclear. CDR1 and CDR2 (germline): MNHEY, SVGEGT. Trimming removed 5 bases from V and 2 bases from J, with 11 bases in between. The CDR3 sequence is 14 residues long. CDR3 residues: CASSRTEFTDTQYF. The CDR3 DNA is TGTGCCAGCAGTCGCACAGAATTCACAGATACGCAGTATTTT.

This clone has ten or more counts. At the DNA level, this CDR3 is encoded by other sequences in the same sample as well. Here the CDR3 reads CASKRGSQETQYF. CDR3 coding DNA: TGTGCCAGCAAGAGAGGCAGTCAAGAGACCCAGTACTTC. The chain uses TRBV6-1 and TRBJ2-5; D uncertain. Trimming left V 7 bases short and J 2 bases short, with 11 bases between. In germline, CDR1 is MNHNS, CDR2 SASEGT. The CDR3 is made up of 13 amino acids.

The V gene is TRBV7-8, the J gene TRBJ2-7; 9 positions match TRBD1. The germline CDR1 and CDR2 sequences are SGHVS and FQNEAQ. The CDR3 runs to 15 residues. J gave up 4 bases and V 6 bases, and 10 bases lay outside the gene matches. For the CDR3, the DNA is TGTGCCAGCAGTGATCCGCCGGGACAGGGTTACGAGCAGTACTTC. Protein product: CASSDPPGQGYEQYF.

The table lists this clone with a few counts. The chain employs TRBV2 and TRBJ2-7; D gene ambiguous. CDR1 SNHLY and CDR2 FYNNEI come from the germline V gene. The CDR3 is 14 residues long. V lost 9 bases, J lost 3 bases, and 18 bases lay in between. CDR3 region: CARKPGTVNYEQYF. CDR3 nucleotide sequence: TGTGCCAGGAAGCCCGGTACAGTTAACTACGAGCAGTACTTC. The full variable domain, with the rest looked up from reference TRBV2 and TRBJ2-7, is EPEVTQTPSHQVTQMGQEVILRCVPISNHLYFYWYRQILGQKVEFLVSFYNNEISEKSEIFDDQFSVERPDGSNFTLKIRSTKLEDSAMYFCARKPGTVNYEQYFGPGTRLTVT.

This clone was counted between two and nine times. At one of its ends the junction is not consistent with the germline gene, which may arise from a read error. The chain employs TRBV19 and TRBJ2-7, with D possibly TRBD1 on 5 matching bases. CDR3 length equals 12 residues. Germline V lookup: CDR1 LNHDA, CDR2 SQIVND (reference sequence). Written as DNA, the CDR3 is TGTGCCAGTACCGACAGCTCCTACGATCAGTACTTC. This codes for CASTDSSYDQYF.

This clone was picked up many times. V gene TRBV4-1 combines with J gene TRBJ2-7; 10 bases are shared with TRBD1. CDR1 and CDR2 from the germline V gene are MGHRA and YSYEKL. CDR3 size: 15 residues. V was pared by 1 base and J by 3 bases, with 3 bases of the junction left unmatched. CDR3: CASSQVGTGVYEQYF. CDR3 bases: TGCGCCAGCAGCCAAGTGGGGACAGGGGTCTACGAGCAGTACTTC.

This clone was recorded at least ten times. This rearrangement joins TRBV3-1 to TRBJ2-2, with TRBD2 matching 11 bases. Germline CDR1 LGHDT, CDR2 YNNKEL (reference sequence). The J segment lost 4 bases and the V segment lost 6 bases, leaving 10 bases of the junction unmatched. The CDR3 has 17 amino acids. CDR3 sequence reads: CASRLLTSGSSTGELFF. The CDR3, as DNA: TGTGCCAGCAGACTCCTTACTAGCGGGAGTTCCACCGGGGAGCTGTTTTTT. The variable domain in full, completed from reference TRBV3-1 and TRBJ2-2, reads DTAVSQTPKYLVTQMGNDKSIKCEQNLGHDTMYWYKQDSKKFLKIMFSYNNKELIINETVPNRFSPKSPDKAHLNLHINSLELGDSAVYFCASRLLTSGSSTGELFFGEGSRLTVL.

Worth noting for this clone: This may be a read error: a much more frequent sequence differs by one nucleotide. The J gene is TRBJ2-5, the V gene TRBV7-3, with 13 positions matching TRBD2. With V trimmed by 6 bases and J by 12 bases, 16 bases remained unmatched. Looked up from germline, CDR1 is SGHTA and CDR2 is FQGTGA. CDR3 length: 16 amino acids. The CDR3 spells CASSSGGLAGLESKYF. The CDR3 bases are TGTGCCAGCAGTTCCGGGGGACTAGCGGGACTAGAATCCAAGTACTTC.

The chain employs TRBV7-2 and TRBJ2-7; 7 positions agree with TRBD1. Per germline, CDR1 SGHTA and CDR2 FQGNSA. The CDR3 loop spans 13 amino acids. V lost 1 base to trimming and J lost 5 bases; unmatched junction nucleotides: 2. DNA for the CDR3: TGTGCCAGCAGCTTAGTAGGGGGCAACGAGCAGTACTTC. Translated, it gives CASSLVGGNEQYF.

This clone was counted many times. The CDR3 sequence: CASRYPGGTVSDEQFF. The CDR3 DNA reads TGTGCCAGCAGATACCCCGGGGGCACGGTCAGCGATGAGCAGTTCTTC. The V gene is TRBV28, the J gene TRBJ2-1; D is perhaps TRBD1 or TRBD2 (6 bases each). Trimming stripped 6 bases from V and 8 bases from J, with 23 bases between. Germline values: CDR1 MDHEN, CDR2 SYDVKM. The CDR3 runs to 16 residues. Based on the CDR3 plus reference TRBV28 and TRBJ2-1, the full variable domain is DVKVTQSSRYLVKRTGEKVFLECVQDMDHENMFWYRQDPGLGLRLIYFSYDVKMKEKGDIPEGYSVSREKKERFSLILESASTNQTSMYLCASRYPGGTVSDEQFFGPGTRLTVL.

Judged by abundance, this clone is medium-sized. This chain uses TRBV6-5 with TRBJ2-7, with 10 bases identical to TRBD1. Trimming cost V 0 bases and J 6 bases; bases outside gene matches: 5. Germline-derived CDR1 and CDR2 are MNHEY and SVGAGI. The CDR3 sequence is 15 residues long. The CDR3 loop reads CASSYSPGTGVEQYF. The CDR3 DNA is TGTGCCAGCAGTTACTCGCCCGGGACAGGGGTCGAGCAGTACTTC.

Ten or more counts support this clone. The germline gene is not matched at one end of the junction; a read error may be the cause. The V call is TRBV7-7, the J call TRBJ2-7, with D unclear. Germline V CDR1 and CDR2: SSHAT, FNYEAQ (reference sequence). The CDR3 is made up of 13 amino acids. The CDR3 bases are TGTGCTAGCAGCTTAGAACGGCACAACGAGCAGTACTTC. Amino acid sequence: CASSLERHNEQYF.

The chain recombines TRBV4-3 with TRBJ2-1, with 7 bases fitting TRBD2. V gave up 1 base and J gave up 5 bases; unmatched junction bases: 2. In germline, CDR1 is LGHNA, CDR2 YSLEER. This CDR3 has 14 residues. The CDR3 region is CASSQGTSHNEQFF. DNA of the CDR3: TGCGCCAGCAGCCAAGGGACTAGTCACAATGAGCAGTTCTTC.